This T cell receptor beta chain originates from a study of Tregs in tolerant kidney transplant recipients. This CDR3 spans 15 amino acids. Germline V gene sequence: CDR1 MNHEY, CDR2 SVGAGI. Trimming removed 5 bases from V and 1 base from J; junction bases left unmatched: 7. On this clone: Its antigen is currently unknown.

Clones were read by immunoSEQ multiplex PCR, and TCRdb kept only the in-frame ones, dropping some. The data show around 70,000 clones, around nine tenths seen once. Overall study results and limits: No direct test of biological reproducibility was done here.

This chain links TRBV6-5 with TRBJ1-1, with TRBD1 matching over 7 bases. The receptor comes from a human donor who received a combined kidney and bone marrow transplant. Sample: CD8+ T cells from blood, taken before the transplant. DNA for the CDR3: TGTGCCAGCAGTCGGACAGGTGATTGGAACACTGAAGCTTTCTTT. Translated, it gives CASSRTGDWNTEAFF.